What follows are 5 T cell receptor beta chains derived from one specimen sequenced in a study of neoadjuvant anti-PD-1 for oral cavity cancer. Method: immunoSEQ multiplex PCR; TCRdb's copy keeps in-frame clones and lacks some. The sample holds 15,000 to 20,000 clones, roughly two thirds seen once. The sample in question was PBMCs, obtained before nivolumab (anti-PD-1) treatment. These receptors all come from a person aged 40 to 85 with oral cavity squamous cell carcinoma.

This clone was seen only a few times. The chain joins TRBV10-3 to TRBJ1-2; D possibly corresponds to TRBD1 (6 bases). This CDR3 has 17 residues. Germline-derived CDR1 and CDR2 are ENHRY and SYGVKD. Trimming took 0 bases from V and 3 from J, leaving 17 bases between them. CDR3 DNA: TGTGCCATCAGTGAGTCGATTCGGGGGCTTGCTGACTATGGCTACACCTTC. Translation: CAISESIRGLADYGYTF.

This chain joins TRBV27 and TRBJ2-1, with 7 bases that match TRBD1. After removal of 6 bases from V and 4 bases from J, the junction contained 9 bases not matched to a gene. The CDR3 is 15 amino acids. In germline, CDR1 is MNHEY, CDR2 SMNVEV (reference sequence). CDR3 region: CASRPGTALYNEQFF. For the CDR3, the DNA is TGTGCCAGCAGGCCCGGGACAGCGCTTTACAATGAGCAGTTCTTC.

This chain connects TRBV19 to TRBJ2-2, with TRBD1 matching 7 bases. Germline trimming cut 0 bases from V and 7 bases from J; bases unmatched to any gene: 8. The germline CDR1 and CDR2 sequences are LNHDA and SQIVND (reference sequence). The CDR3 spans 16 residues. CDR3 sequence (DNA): TGTGCCAGTAGTATAGATGCCGGGACAGAAAACGGGGAGCTGTTTTTT. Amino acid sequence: CASSIDAGTENGELFF.

As DNA, the CDR3 is TGTGCCAGCAGCTTAGGGGCTGAGGGGCAGTTCTTC. It specifies CASSLGAEGQFF. V and J are TRBV7-6 and TRBJ2-1; tentatively, D is TRBD2 (5 bases). V gave up 1 base and J gave up 12 bases, with 10 bases separating them. The CDR3 length is 12 residues. Germline V gives CDR1 SGHVS, CDR2 FNYEAQ. Full variable domain (outside the CDR3, taken from reference TRBV7-6 and TRBJ2-1): GAGVSQSPRYKVTKRGQDVALRCDPISGHVSLYWYRQALGQGPEFLTYFNYEAQQDKSGLPNDRFSAERPEGSISTLTIQRTEQRDSAMYRCASSLGAEGQFFGPGTRLTVL.

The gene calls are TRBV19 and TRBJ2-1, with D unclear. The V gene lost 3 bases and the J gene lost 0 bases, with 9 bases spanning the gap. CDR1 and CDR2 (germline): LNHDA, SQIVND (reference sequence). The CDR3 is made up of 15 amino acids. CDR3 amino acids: CASSMAGSSYNEQFF. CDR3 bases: TGTGCCAGTAGTATGGCAGGAAGCTCCTACAATGAGCAGTTCTTC.